These 10 T cell receptor beta chains were sequenced from one sample in a study of blood T cell repertoires in COVID-19. The data were produced by immunoSEQ multiplex PCR, yet TCRdb's version contains in-frame clones alone and is incomplete. The top ten clones hold approximately 15% of a sample with roughly 220,000 clones, 82% of them seen once. Sequencing was carried out using PBMCs or T cells enriched from blood (not recorded which). These TCRs come from a man aged 40-49 years who had recovered from COVID-19.

J is TRBJ1-1 and V is TRBV7-6, with TRBD1 matching 9 bases. The CDR3 loop spans 13 amino acids. CDR1 and CDR2 from the germline V gene are SGHVS and FNYEAQ. The ends lost 5 bases at V and 13 bases at J; junction bases unmatched: 11. DNA for the CDR3: TGTGCCAGCAGCCCAGATCCCGGGACAGGGATTTTCTTT. Protein product: CASSPDPGTGIFF.

The chain carries TRBV10-3 and TRBJ1-5; D call uncertain. The germline V gene encodes CDR1 ENHRY and CDR2 SYGVKD. This CDR3 contains 15 residues. Trimming stripped 2 bases from V and 1 base from J, with 9 bases between. The CDR3 is CAISEQQNSNQPQHF. CDR3 sequence (DNA): TGTGCCATCAGTGAGCAACAGAACAGCAATCAGCCCCAGCATTTT.

The chain has TRBV7-2 and TRBJ1-4; 7 positions match TRBD1. The CDR3 has 14 amino acids. J gave up 4 bases and V 5 bases, and 4 bases lay outside the gene matches. CDR1 and CDR2 (germline): SGHTA, FQGNSA. The CDR3 DNA sequence: TGTGCCAGCAGCCGGGACAGCCATAATGAAAAACTGTTTTTT. Translating it yields CASSRDSHNEKLFF.

This rearrangement joins TRBV28 to TRBJ2-1; weak D call: TRBD2 (6 bases). CDR1 and CDR2 (germline): MDHEN, SYDVKM. CDR3 length: 12 amino acids. The DNA for the CDR3 is TGTGGCTCGGGGGAGGCATACAATGAGCAGTTCTTC. Protein product: CGSGEAYNEQFF.

This chain uses TRBV2 with TRBJ1-2; 8 bases fit TRBD1. Germline loops: CDR1 SNHLY, CDR2 FYNNEI. This CDR3 spans 14 amino acids. V gave up 4 bases and J gave up 8 bases; unmatched junction bases: 9. The CDR3, as DNA: TGTGCCAGCAGTGGCCGCCAGGGGGCGATCGGCTACACCTTC. Translating it yields CASSGRQGAIGYTF.

A few counts support this clone. The rearrangement uses TRBV30 and TRBJ2-7; D might be TRBD2 (5 bases). This CDR3 is built from 13 residues. Between the trimmed V and J ends, which lost 3 bases and 6 bases, there was a span of 15 bases. Per the germline V gene, CDR1 is GTSNPN and CDR2 is SVGIG (reference sequence). This chain's CDR3 is CAWRDSPSGEQYF. CDR3 bases: TGTGCCTGGAGGGACTCCCCATCCGGCGAGCAGTACTTC.

The rearrangement links TRBV28 to TRBJ2-1, with 9 bases identical to TRBD2. V lost 6 bases to trimming and J lost 10 bases; unmatched junction nucleotides: 4. The CDR3 spans 12 residues. Germline V lookup: CDR1 MDHEN, CDR2 SYDVKM. CDR3 in amino acids: CASSKLAGEQFF. As DNA, the CDR3 is TGTGCCAGCAGCAAGCTAGCGGGGGAGCAGTTCTTC.

Notes on this clone: In the same sample, other DNA sequences code for this CDR3. This chain connects TRBV9 to TRBJ2-3; 12 bases are shared with TRBD2. This CDR3 has 16 amino acids. Germline loops: CDR1 SGDLS, CDR2 YYNGEE. V was pared by 0 bases and J by 5 bases, with 4 bases of the junction left unmatched. Here the CDR3 reads CASSVGLAGVGDTQYF. CDR3 nucleotides: TGTGCCAGCAGCGTAGGACTAGCGGGGGTTGGAGATACGCAGTATTTT.

The chain carries TRBV2 and TRBJ2-1; 7 nucleotides match TRBD1. The V gene end was trimmed by 8 bases and the J gene end by 0 bases; junction bases not matched to a gene: 16. Germline V CDR1 and CDR2: SNHLY, FYNNEI. There are 18 residues in the CDR3. The CDR3 sequence is CASRRSRGQLSSYNEQFF. CDR3 sequence (DNA): TGTGCCAGCCGCCGTAGCAGGGGACAGCTGAGCTCCTACAATGAGCAGTTCTTC.

The chain has TRBV7-8 and TRBJ1-1; D is uncertain. The CDR3 covers 13 residues. Germline CDR1 reads SGHVS; CDR2 reads FQNEAQ. Trimming removed 8 bases from V and 1 base from J, with 11 bases in between. The CDR3 DNA follows: TGTGCCAGCTGCCGGACGGGGAACACTGAAGCTTTCTTT. Translating it yields CASCRTGNTEAFF. The whole variable domain, filled in from reference TRBV7-8 and TRBJ1-1, reads GAGVSQSPRYKVAKRGQDVALRCDPISGHVSLFWYQQALGQGPEFLTYFQNEAQLDKSGLPSDRFFAERPEGSVSTLKIQRTQQEDSAVYLCASCRTGNTEAFFGQGTRLTVV.